A selection of T cell receptor beta chains follows, all from one sample in a study of cytomegalovirus exposure and HLA in healthy donors. Clones were sequenced by immunoSEQ multiplex PCR, and TCRdb holds only the in-frame ones, with some missing. This sample has about 170,000 clones, with about three quarters found just once. The source material was PBMCs. These receptors all stem from a female donor in good health and CMV-seronegative. The CDR3 runs from the conserved cysteine through the conserved F or W. The D gene is left open where the match is weak. The size of a clone is reported for some rows only, either as once, few or many, or as a class for expanded clones.

size,D,V,J,CDR3,DNA
few,NA,TRBV12-1,TRBJ2-7,CASTQGHEQYF,TGTGCCAGCACCCAGGGCCACGAGCAGTACTTC
NA,TRBD2,TRBV20-1,TRBJ2-1,CSARVEAGQLF,TGCAGTGCTAGAGTCGAAGCGGGGCAACTCTTC
NA,TRBD1,TRBV7-9,TRBJ1-1,CASSLSRGYAEAFF,TGTGCCAGCAGCTTAAGCAGGGGGTACGCTGAAGCTTTCTTT
NA,NA,TRBV19,TRBJ2-7,CASSYGWGPNYEQYF,TGTGCCAGTAGTTATGGATGGGGGCCTAACTACGAGCAGTACTTC
few,TRBD1,TRBV4-2,TRBJ2-7,CASSQGVGDRVDEQYF,TGTGCCAGCAGCCAAGGGGTGGGGGACAGGGTAGACGAGCAGTACTTC
NA,TRBD2,TRBV7-9,TRBJ2-3,CASSPRLAGGRRTDTQYF,TGTGCCAGCAGCCCACGACTAGCGGGGGGGAGGCGCACAGATACGCAGTATTTT
NA,NA,TRBV27,TRBJ2-3,CASTRQLPSTDTQYF,TGTGCCAGCACCCGACAGCTCCCTAGCACAGATACGCAGTATTTT
few,TRBD2,TRBV4-3,TRBJ2-1,CASSQQRLATNNEQFF,TGCGCCAGCAGCCAACAAAGACTAGCGACTAACAATGAGCAGTTCTTC
NA,TRBD1,TRBV5-6,TRBJ1-2,CASSLRMGQGSHYGYTF,TGTGCCAGCAGCTTGAGGATGGGACAGGGGAGTCACTATGGCTACACCTTC
NA,NA,TRBV2,TRBJ1-5,CASSQGGAGGQPQHF,TGTGCCAGCAGCCAAGGCGGGGCAGGAGGGCAGCCCCAGCATTTT
NA,TRBD1,TRBV5-4,TRBJ2-7,CASSRVTGTGGAYEQYF,TGTGCCAGCAGCAGGGTGACCGGGACAGGGGGGGCCTACGAGCAGTACTTC
NA,NA,TRBV6-6,TRBJ2-3,CASIPDRTDTQYF,TGTGCCAGCATCCCCGATCGGACAGATACGCAGTATTTT
NA,NA,TRBV14,TRBJ1-2,CASSQARAGDGYTF,TGTGCCAGCAGCCAAGCAAGGGCAGGGGACGGCTACACCTTC
NA,TRBD1,TRBV28,TRBJ1-2,CASSTGGQGANYGYTF,TGTGCCAGCAGTACCGGGGGACAGGGGGCGAACTATGGCTACACCTTC
NA,NA,TRBV5-1,TRBJ2-2,CASSTAGTPNTGELFF,TGCGCCAGCAGCACCGCCGGGACACCGAACACCGGGGAGCTGTTTTTT
NA,NA,TRBV10-2,TRBJ2-2,CASSEFYSITGELFF,TGCGCCAGCAGTGAATTCTATTCGATCACCGGGGAGCTGTTTTTT
NA,TRBD2,TRBV7-6,TRBJ2-1,CASSLGVRGGTYNEQFF,TGTGCCAGCAGCTTAGGGGTACGGGGGGGAACCTACAATGAGCAGTTCTTC
few,NA,TRBV9,TRBJ2-1,CASSVGGLINEQFF,TGTGCCAGCAGCGTAGGGGGGCTTATCAATGAGCAGTTCTTC
NA,TRBD1,TRBV28,TRBJ1-2,CASLGGRYGYTF,TGTGCCAGCCTAGGGGGCCGCTATGGCTACACCTTC
NA,NA,TRBV6-1,TRBJ1-3,CASSDRAGNTIYF,TGTGCCAGCAGTGATCGGGCTGGAAACACCATATATTTT
NA,NA,TRBV6-6,TRBJ2-2,CASSLRYPGELFF,TGTGCCAGCAGTTTACGGTATCCCGGGGAGCTGTTTTTT
few,NA,TRBV5-1,TRBJ1-2,CASSLEQPQGDGYTF,TGCGCCAGCAGCTTGGAACAGCCCCAAGGGGATGGCTACACCTTC
NA,NA,TRBV10-3,TRBJ1-1,CAIRRRGGDTEAFF,TGTGCCATCAGGCGTAGGGGGGGGGACACTGAAGCTTTCTTT
NA,NA,TRBV5-1,TRBJ1-4,CASSPFGRAATNEKLFF,TGCGCCAGCAGCCCCTTCGGGAGGGCTGCAACTAATGAAAAACTGTTTTTT
once,TRBD1,TRBV7-6,TRBJ1-3,CASSFTRGAGGNTIYF,TGTGCCAGCAGCTTCACCAGGGGGGCTGGTGGAAACACCATATATTTT
once,TRBD1,TRBV4-3,TRBJ1-6,CASSQGLQGFNSPLHF,TGCGCCAGCAGCCAAGGTCTACAGGGGTTTAATTCACCCCTCCACTTT
few,TRBD1,TRBV6-6,TRBJ1-5,CASTWTGLSNQPQHF,TGTGCCAGCACCTGGACAGGGCTGAGCAATCAGCCCCAGCATTTT
few,NA,TRBV30,TRBJ1-1,CARNRFPTEAFF,TGTGCCCGGAACAGGTTCCCCACTGAAGCTTTCTTT
NA,NA,TRBV19,TRBJ2-6,CASSIQGPRSGANGLTF,TGTGCCAGTAGTATACAGGGGCCGCGCTCTGGGGCCAACGGCCTGACTTTC
NA,TRBD1,TRBV23-1,TRBJ2-7,CASSLSNLGQTTYEQYF,TGCGCCAGCAGTCTCAGTAATTTGGGACAGACTACCTACGAGCAGTACTTC
NA,TRBD1,TRBV7-3,TRBJ2-1,CASSPDRGTYNEQFF,TGTGCCAGCAGCCCGGACAGGGGGACTTACAATGAGCAGTTCTTC
NA,TRBD1,TRBV6-5,TRBJ2-7,CASSWTGRSYEQYF,TGTGCCAGCAGTTGGACAGGGAGATCCTACGAGCAGTACTTC
NA,NA,TRBV6-5,TRBJ1-3,CASSPGGNTIYF,TGTGCCAGCAGTCCCGGTGGAAACACCATATATTTT
NA,TRBD1,TRBV9,TRBJ1-2,CASSATGTEYGYTF,TGTGCCAGCAGCGCGACAGGGACGGAATATGGCTACACCTTC
few,NA,TRBV7-2,TRBJ2-2,CASSLVSGNTGELFF,TGTGCCAGCAGCTTAGTTTCGGGGAACACCGGGGAGCTGTTTTTT
NA,NA,TRBV7-2,TRBJ1-2,CASSLQGLGARGYTF,TGTGCCAGCAGCCTACAAGGGCTGGGGGCGCGCGGCTACACCTTC
few,NA,TRBV11-2,TRBJ2-5,CASSLGGKETQYF,TGTGCCAGCAGCTTGGGCGGGAAAGAGACCCAGTACTTC
NA,NA,TRBV4-1,TRBJ1-4,CASSQDRAGGNEKLFF,TGCGCCAGCAGCCAAGATAGGGCAGGCGGGAATGAAAAACTGTTTTTT